Below, 8 T cell receptor beta chains from the same sample are listed, as sequenced in a study of blood T cell repertoires in COVID-19. Clones were sequenced by immunoSEQ multiplex PCR, and TCRdb holds only the in-frame ones, with some missing. The table records about 97,000 clones, roughly 86% of them present only once. Sequenced sample: peripheral blood. The receptors come from a human donor in a cohort sampled during active COVID-19.

This chain connects TRBV2 to TRBJ2-1, with TRBD2 matching over 15 bases. Germline V gene sequence: CDR1 SNHLY, CDR2 FYNNEI. V trimming: 2 bases; J trimming: 10 bases; junction bases outside the gene matches: 3. The CDR3 runs 15 residues. The CDR3 bases are TGTGCCAGCAGTGAACGGACTAGCGGGAGGGGCGAGCAGTTCTTC. Translation gives CASSERTSGRGEQFF.

This clone was seen a handful of times. The rearrangement uses TRBV5-1 and TRBJ1-1, with D perhaps matching TRBD1 (5 bases). CDR3 length: 14 residues. Trimming took off 4 bases at V and 2 bases at J, with 12 bases between the two ends. CDR1 is SGHRS and CDR2 is YFSETQ in the germline V gene. The CDR3 loop is CASSTATANTEAFF. The DNA for the CDR3 is TGCGCCAGCAGCACGGCGACAGCAAACACTGAAGCTTTCTTT.

The chain recombines TRBV25-1 with TRBJ2-7; 7 nucleotides line up with TRBD2. The CDR3 covers 14 residues. The germline gives CDR1 MGHDK, CDR2 SYGVNS. Trimming cost V 6 bases and J 2 bases; bases outside gene matches: 7. CDR3 sequence: CASRGGGETYEQYF. DNA for the CDR3: TGTGCCAGCAGGGGGGGAGGGGAAACCTACGAGCAGTACTTC.

This sequence joins TRBV6-5 and TRBJ2-1; TRBD2 agrees at 10 bases. The CDR3 is made up of 14 amino acids. The junction had 6 bases not matched to a gene; V was cut back by 6 bases and J by 7 bases. The germline V gene has CDR1 MNHEY and CDR2 SVGAGI. The CDR3 DNA reads as TGTGCCAGCAGACTACTAGCGGGACTAAATGAGCAGTTCTTC. Encoded protein: CASRLLAGLNEQFF.

The rearrangement uses TRBV18 and TRBJ2-4; D gene unclear. The CDR3 covers 15 residues. V was shortened by 2 bases and J by 7 bases, with 15 bases between the two germline ends. Germline CDR1 is KGHSH and CDR2 is LQKENI. The CDR3 here is CASSPIGQARNIQYF. The CDR3 DNA reads TGTGCCAGCTCACCAATCGGCCAGGCACGGAACATTCAGTACTTC.

The genes are TRBV10-3 and TRBJ1-3, with 12 positions matching TRBD1. Germline-derived CDR1 and CDR2 are ENHRY and SYGVKD. V shed 11 bases and J 5 bases; nucleotides not matched to a gene: 16. CDR3 length equals 17 residues. The CDR3 sequence is CASGQGALLIDRNTIYF. The CDR3 DNA follows: TGTGCCTCGGGACAGGGGGCTCTCCTAATTGATCGAAACACCATATATTTT.

This sequence joins TRBV6-6 and TRBJ2-7; 9 bases map to TRBD1. The germline V gene has CDR1 MNHNY and CDR2 SVGAGI (reference sequence). V trimming: 2 bases; J trimming: 7 bases; junction bases outside the gene matches: 12. This CDR3 has 16 residues. The CDR3 region has the DNA TGTGCCAGCAGTTACCCCTCAGGACAGGGGAGAGGAGAGCAGTACTTC. Protein: CASSYPSGQGRGEQYF.

V usage is TRBV9 and J usage is TRBJ2-1; 11 bases agree with TRBD2. The germline V gene encodes CDR1 SGDLS and CDR2 YYNGEE. This CDR3 is 17 amino acids long. V shed 0 bases and J 1 base; nucleotides not matched to a gene: 3. CDR3 loop: CASSVGLAGSSYNEQFF. As DNA, the CDR3 is TGTGCCAGCAGCGTAGGACTAGCGGGAAGTTCCTACAATGAGCAGTTCTTC.